This T cell receptor beta chain was sequenced during a study of CD8 T cells in Susac syndrome. Reverse transcription of roughly 0.5 to 1 ug RNA was performed with random hexamers. TCRdb called the immunoSEQ multiplex PCR reads again in MiXCR, with one record for every CDR3 protein. This sample yields 100,000 to 150,000 distinct CDR3 sequences, of which around 94% are seen a single time; more than 0.075% belongs to the top ten. Isolation of CD8+ and CD4+ T cells was performed negatively, whereas enrichment of TEMRA cells was done by FACS. Between the trimmed V and J ends, which lost 2 bases and 3 bases, there was a span of 18 bases. This CDR3 has 16 amino acids. Germline V gene lookup returns CDR1 SGHRS and CDR2 YFSETQ.

This receptor was identified in a human donor in good health. The material sequenced was CD4+ T cells from PBMCs. The rearrangement uses TRBV5-1 and TRBJ2-7; the D gene is possibly TRBD1 (6 bases). The DNA of the CDR3 is TGCGCCAGCAGCTTCGATTCTGGCAGGGACAACTACGAGCAGTACTTC. This sequence encodes CASSFDSGRDNYEQYF.